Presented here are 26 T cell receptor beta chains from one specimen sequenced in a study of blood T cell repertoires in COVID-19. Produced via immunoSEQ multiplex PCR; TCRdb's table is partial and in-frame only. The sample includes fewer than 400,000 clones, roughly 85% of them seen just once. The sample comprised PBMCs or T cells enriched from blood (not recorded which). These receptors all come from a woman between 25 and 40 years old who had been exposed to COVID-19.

The DNA of the CDR3 is TGTGCCAGTAGTATAATCCATGGGGCCTCTGCCTATGGCTACACCTTC. Amino acids: CASSIIHGASAYGYTF. The rearrangement joins TRBV19 to TRBJ1-2; TRBD1 is a possible D gene (5 bases). The CDR3 is 16 residues long. Deletions cut 2 bases from V and 4 bases from J, with 17 bases between. Looked up from germline, CDR1 is LNHDA and CDR2 is SQIVND (reference sequence).

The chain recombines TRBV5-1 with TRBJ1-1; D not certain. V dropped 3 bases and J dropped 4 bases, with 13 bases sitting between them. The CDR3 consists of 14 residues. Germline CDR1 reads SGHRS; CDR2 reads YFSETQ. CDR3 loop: CASSSGVLGTEAFF. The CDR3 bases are TGCGCCAGCAGCTCCGGGGTTTTGGGCACTGAAGCTTTCTTT.

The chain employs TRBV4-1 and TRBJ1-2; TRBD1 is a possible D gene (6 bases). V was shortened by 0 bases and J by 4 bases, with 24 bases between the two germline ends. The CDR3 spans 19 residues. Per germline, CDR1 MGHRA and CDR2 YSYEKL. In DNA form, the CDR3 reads TGCGCCAGCAGCCAAGAACCGCCTCGGGACACATCAAACCTCTATGGCTACACCTTC. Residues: CASSQEPPRDTSNLYGYTF.

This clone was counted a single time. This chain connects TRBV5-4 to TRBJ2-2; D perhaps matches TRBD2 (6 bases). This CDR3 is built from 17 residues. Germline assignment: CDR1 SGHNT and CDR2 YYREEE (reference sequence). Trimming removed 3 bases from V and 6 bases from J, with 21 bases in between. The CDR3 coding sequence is TGTGCCAGCAGCTCTTCGGGAGTACTCGCGTGGGCCGGGGAGCTGTTTTTT. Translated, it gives CASSSSGVLAWAGELFF.

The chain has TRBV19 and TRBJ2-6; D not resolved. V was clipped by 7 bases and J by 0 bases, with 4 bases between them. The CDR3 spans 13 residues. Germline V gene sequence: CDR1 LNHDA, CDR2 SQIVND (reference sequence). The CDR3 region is CASTLSGANVLTF. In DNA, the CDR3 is TGTGCCAGTACTCTCTCTGGGGCCAACGTCCTGACTTTC.

This chain's CDR3 is CASSNADTEAFF. CDR3 nucleotides: TGTGCCAGCAGCAACGCAGACACTGAAGCTTTCTTT. The chain employs TRBV7-9 and TRBJ1-1; D not certain. V lost 5 bases, J lost 3 bases, and 7 bases lay in between. This CDR3 is 12 amino acids long. Per germline, CDR1 SEHNR and CDR2 FQNEAQ (reference sequence). Looking up the rest from reference TRBV7-9 and TRBJ1-1 gives the full variable domain: DTGVSQNPRHKITKRGQNVTFRCDPISEHNRLYWYRQTLGQGPEFLTYFQNEAQLEKSRLLSDRFSAERPKGSFSTLEIQRTEQGDSAMYLCASSNADTEAFFGQGTRLTVV.

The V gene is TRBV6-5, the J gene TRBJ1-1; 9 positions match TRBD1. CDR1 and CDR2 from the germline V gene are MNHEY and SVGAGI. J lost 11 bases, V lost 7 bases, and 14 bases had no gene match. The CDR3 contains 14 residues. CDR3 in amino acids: CASTRDRAGNIAFF. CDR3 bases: TGTGCCAGCACCCGGGACAGGGCAGGTAATATTGCTTTCTTT.

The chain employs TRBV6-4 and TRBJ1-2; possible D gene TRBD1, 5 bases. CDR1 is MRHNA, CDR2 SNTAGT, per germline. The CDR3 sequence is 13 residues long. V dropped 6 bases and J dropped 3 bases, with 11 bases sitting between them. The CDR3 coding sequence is TGTGCCAGCAGCGCAGGGATAGACTATGGCTACACCTTC. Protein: CASSAGIDYGYTF.

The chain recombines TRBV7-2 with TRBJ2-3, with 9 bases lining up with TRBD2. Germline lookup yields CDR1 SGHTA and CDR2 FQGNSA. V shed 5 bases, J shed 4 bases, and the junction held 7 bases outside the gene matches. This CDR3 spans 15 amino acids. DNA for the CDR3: TGTGCCAGCAGCGTTAGCGGGGGCTACTCAGATACGCAGTATTTT. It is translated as CASSVSGGYSDTQYF. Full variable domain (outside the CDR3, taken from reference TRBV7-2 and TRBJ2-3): GAGVSQSPSNKVTEKGKDVELRCDPISGHTALYWYRQSLGQGLEFLIYFQGNSAPDKSGLPSDRFSAERTGGSVSTLTIQRTQQEDSAVYLCASSVSGGYSDTQYFGPGTRLTVL.

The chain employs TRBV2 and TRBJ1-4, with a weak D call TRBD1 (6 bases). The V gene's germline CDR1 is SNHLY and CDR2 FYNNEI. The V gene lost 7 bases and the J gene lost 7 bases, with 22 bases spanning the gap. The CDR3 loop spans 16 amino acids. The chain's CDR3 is CASTITLTGLVEKLFF. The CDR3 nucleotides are TGTGCCAGCACCATAACTCTTACAGGGTTGGTTGAAAAACTGTTTTTT.

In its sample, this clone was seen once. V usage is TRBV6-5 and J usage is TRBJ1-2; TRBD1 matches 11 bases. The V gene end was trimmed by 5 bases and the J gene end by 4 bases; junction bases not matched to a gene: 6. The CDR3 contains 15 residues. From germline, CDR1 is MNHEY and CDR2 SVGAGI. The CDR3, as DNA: TGTGCCAGCAGTCTGGGACAGGGGGGGTTCTATGGCTACACCTTC. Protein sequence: CASSLGQGGFYGYTF.

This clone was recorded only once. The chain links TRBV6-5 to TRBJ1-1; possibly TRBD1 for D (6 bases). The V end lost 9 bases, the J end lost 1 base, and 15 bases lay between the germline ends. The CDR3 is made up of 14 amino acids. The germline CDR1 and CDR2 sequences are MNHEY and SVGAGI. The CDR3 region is CARINGQWNTEAFF. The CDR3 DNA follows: TGTGCCAGAATTAATGGACAGTGGAACACTGAAGCTTTCTTT.

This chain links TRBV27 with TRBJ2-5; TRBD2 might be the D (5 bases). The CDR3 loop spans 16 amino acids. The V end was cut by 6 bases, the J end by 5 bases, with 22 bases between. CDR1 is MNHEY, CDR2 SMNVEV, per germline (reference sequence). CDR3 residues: CASRKSWDRETETQYF. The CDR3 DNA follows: TGTGCCAGCAGAAAAAGTTGGGATCGGGAAACGGAGACCCAGTACTTC.

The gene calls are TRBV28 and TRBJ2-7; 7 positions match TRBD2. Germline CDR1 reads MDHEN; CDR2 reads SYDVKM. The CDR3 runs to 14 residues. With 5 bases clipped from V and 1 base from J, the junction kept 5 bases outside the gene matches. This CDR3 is CASSTLAVSYEQYF. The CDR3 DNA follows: TGTGCCAGCAGTACCCTAGCGGTTTCCTACGAGCAGTACTTC.

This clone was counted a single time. In DNA, the CDR3 is TGTGCCAGCTCACCCAGGGGAGAGAACACTGAAGCTTTCTTT. Its protein product is CASSPRGENTEAFF. The chain links TRBV18 to TRBJ1-1, with TRBD1 as a possible D gene (6 bases). This CDR3 comprises 14 residues. Germline assignment: CDR1 KGHSH and CDR2 LQKENI. V was cut by 3 bases and J by 1 base, with 9 bases left in between.

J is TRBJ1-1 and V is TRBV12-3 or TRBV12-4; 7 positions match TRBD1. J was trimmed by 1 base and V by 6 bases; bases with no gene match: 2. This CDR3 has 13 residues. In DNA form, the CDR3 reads TGTGCCAGCAGGGGGGACAGGAACACTGAAGCTTTCTTT. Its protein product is CASRGDRNTEAFF.

This chain's CDR3 is CASRVQGSGNQPQHF. The CDR3 DNA reads TGTGCCAGTAGGGTACAGGGGTCAGGCAATCAGCCCCAGCATTTT. The chain recombines TRBV19 with TRBJ1-5, with TRBD1 matching 7 bases. V lost 6 bases, J lost 2 bases, and 7 bases stayed unmatched. This CDR3 has 15 residues. Germline values: CDR1 LNHDA, CDR2 SQIVND (reference sequence).

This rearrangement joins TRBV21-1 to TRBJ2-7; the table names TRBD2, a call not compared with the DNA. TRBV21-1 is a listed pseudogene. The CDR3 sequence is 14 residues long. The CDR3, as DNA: TGTGCCAGCAGCTCTCTCTCTACTAGAAGGGAGCAGTACTTC. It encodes CASSSLSTRREQYF.

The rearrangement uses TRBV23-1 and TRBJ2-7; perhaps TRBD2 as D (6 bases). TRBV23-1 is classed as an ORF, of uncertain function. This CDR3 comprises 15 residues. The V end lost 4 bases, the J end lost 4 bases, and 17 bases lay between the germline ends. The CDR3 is CASSRNGGTDYEQYF. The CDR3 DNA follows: TGCGCCAGCAGTCGCAACGGCGGGACGGATTACGAGCAGTACTTC.

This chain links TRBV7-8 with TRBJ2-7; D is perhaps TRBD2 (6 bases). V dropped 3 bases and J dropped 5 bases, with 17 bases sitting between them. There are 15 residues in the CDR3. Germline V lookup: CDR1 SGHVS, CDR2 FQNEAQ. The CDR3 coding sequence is TGTGCCAGCAGCTTGACTAGTTGGTCTTTGGACGAGCAGTACTTC. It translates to CASSLTSWSLDEQYF.

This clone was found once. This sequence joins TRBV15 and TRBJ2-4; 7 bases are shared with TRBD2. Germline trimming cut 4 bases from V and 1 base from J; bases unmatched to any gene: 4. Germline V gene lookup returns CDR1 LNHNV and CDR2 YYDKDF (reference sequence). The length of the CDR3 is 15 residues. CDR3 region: CATSTPRGAKNIQYF. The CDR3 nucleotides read TGTGCCACCAGCACCCCGCGGGGGGCCAAAAACATTCAGTACTTC.

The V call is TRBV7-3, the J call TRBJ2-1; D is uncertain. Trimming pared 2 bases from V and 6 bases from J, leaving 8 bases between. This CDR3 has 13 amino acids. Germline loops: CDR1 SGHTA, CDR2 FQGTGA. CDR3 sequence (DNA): TGTGCCAGCAGCTTACCCCCGGTCAATGAGCAGTTCTTC. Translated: CASSLPPVNEQFF.

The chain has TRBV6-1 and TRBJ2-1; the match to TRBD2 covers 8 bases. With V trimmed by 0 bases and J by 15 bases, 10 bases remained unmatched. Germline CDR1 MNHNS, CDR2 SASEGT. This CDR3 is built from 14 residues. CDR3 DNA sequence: TGTGCCAGCAGTGAAGCGCGCCCGGGACTAGAGGGGTTCTTC. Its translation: CASSEARPGLEGFF.

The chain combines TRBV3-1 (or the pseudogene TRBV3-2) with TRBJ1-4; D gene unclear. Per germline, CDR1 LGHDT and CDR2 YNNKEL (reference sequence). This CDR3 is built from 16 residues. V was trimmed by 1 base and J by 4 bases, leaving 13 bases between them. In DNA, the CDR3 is TGTGCCAGCAGCCAAGTAGAGGACTTAGGTAATGAAAAACTGTTTTTT. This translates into CASSQVEDLGNEKLFF.

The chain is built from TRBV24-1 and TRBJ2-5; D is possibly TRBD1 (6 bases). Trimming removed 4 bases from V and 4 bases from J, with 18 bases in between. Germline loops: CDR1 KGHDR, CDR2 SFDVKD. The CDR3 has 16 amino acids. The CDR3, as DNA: TGTGCCACCAGTGACCGGAAACAGGGACCGGGAGAGACCCAGTACTTC. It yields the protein CATSDRKQGPGETQYF.

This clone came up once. This CDR3 is CVGSRVNDGYTF. Written as DNA, the CDR3 is TGTGTCGGTTCGCGAGTGAATGATGGCTACACCTTC. The gene calls are TRBV5-4 and TRBJ1-2; D not resolved. The CDR3 runs 12 residues. Germline assignment: CDR1 SGHNT and CDR2 YYREEE (reference sequence). Together with reference TRBV5-4 and TRBJ1-2, the CDR3 gives the full variable domain: ETGVTQSPTHLIKTRGQQVTLRCSSQSGHNTVSWYQQALGQGPQFIFQYYREEENGRGNFPPRFSGLQFPNYSSELNVNALELDDSALYLCVGSRVNDGYTFGSGTRLTVV.